A single sample gave rise to the 12 T cell receptor beta chains below, sequenced in a study of T cell responses to AZD1222 COVID-19 vaccine. Only in-frame clones appear in the TCRdb table, and some are missing; sequencing was by immunoSEQ multiplex PCR. The table has hundreds of thousands of clones, almost 95% seen once; the top ten hold 0.5% to 0.65%. The sequencing used peripheral blood, collected 28 days after the second AZD1222 dose. The receptors were gathered from an adult who received the AZD1222 COVID-19 vaccine.

The chain carries TRBV28 and TRBJ1-2, with 9 bases fitting TRBD1. This CDR3 contains 14 residues. V gave up 5 bases and J gave up 4 bases; unmatched junction bases: 5. CDR1 is MDHEN, CDR2 SYDVKM, per germline. The CDR3 bases are TGTGCCAGCAGTCCGGGACAGGGCGTCTATGGCTACACCTTC. Its protein product is CASSPGQGVYGYTF.

On this clone itself: Within the sample, other DNA sequences also encode this same CDR3. The V call is TRBV6-2 or TRBV6-3, the J call TRBJ2-5; D gene unclear. Trimming shortened V by 2 bases and J by 4 bases, and 5 bases separated the two germline ends. CDR3 length: 12 residues. From germline, CDR1 is MNHEY and CDR2 SVGEGT. CDR3 amino acids: CASSYRRETQYF. The CDR3 DNA reads TGTGCCAGCAGTTACCGTCGAGAGACCCAGTACTTC.

This clone has just one count. J is TRBJ1-2 and V is TRBV11-2, with 8 bases fitting TRBD1. V was pared by 5 bases and J by 4 bases, with 9 bases of the junction left unmatched. The germline CDR1 and CDR2 sequences are SGHAT and FQNNGV. This CDR3 has 15 residues. CDR3 sequence reads: CASSLRTGSAYGYTF. The CDR3 DNA sequence: TGTGCCAGCAGCCTAAGGACAGGGTCGGCCTATGGCTACACCTTC.

The chain uses TRBV27 and TRBJ2-2; 10 positions agree with TRBD1. Germline CDR1 MNHEY, CDR2 SMNVEV (reference sequence). V dropped 4 bases and J dropped 3; count of bases not matched to a gene: 8. This CDR3 comprises 17 residues. The CDR3: CASSSPRGTGDTGELFF. CDR3 coding DNA: TGTGCCAGCAGTTCCCCCCGAGGGACAGGGGACACCGGGGAGCTGTTTTTT.

The J gene is TRBJ1-1, the V gene TRBV28; no reliable D call. The germline V gene encodes CDR1 MDHEN and CDR2 SYDVKM. The CDR3 has 15 amino acids. V shed 1 base and J shed 1 base, with 10 bases lying between them. The CDR3: CASSLYRTANTEAFF. The CDR3 DNA reads as TGTGCCAGCAGTTTATATCGGACGGCGAACACTGAAGCTTTCTTT.

V usage is TRBV10-3 and J usage is TRBJ1-2, with 9 bases fitting TRBD1. Germline V gene lookup returns CDR1 ENHRY and CDR2 SYGVKD. The junction had 12 bases not matched to a gene; V was cut back by 10 bases and J by 0 bases. This CDR3 spans 16 amino acids. The CDR3: CARRQGDSPPNYGYTF. As DNA, the CDR3 is TGTGCCAGGAGACAGGGGGACAGCCCTCCTAACTATGGCTACACCTTC.

This clone appeared a single time. This chain links TRBV7-2 with TRBJ2-5, with 9 bases lining up with TRBD2. Per germline, CDR1 SGHTA and CDR2 FQGNSA. Losses at the gene ends were 2 bases for V and 5 bases for J; bases not matched to a gene: 9. This CDR3 comprises 16 residues. CDR3 region: CASSLSAGGNKETQYF. CDR3 bases: TGTGCCAGCAGCTTATCAGCGGGGGGAAATAAGGAGACCCAGTACTTC.

The CDR3 region is CASRINSPLHF. CDR3 nucleotides: TGCGCCAGCAGAATTAATTCACCCCTCCACTTT. The chain recombines TRBV10-1 with TRBJ1-6, with D uncertain. Germline V gene lookup returns CDR1 WNHNN and CDR2 SYGVQD (reference sequence). V lost 6 bases, J lost 6 bases, and 3 bases lay in between. There are 11 residues in the CDR3.

The gene calls are TRBV14 and TRBJ2-5; the D gene is possibly TRBD2 (6 bases). V was pared by 4 bases and J by 1 base, with 25 bases between. The CDR3 covers 19 residues. The germline CDR1 and CDR2 sequences are SGHDN and FVKESK. DNA for the CDR3: TGTGCCAGCAGCCTCGGGACGGCCAGACTAGGCCCGACCCAAGAGACCCAGTACTTC. It yields the protein CASSLGTARLGPTQETQYF.

The chain links TRBV13 to TRBJ2-7, with 7 nucleotides matching TRBD2. The germline CDR1 and CDR2 sequences are PRHDT and FYEKMQ (reference sequence). Trimming took 5 bases from V and 7 from J; bases not matched to a gene: 5. The CDR3 covers 12 residues. The CDR3: CASSGRAHEQYF. Here the CDR3 DNA reads TGTGCCAGCAGCGGGAGGGCCCATGAGCAGTACTTC.

CDR3 in amino acids: CASSQGLTGRAQHF. The CDR3 DNA is TGCGCCAGCAGCCAAGGGTTGACGGGGCGAGCCCAGCATTTT. This sequence joins TRBV4-1 and TRBJ1-5, with a weak D call TRBD1 (5 bases). With 1 base removed from V and 11 bases from J, the gap between germline ends came to 15 bases. The germline CDR1 and CDR2 sequences are MGHRA and YSYEKL. The CDR3 has 14 residues.

The CDR3 DNA sequence: TGTGCCAGCAGCGTCGGACCTGACAGGCCTGAAGCTTTCTTT. Translation: CASSVGPDRPEAFF. The chain couples TRBV9 to TRBJ1-1; tentatively, D is TRBD1 (6 bases). V was clipped by 2 bases and J by 6 bases, with 14 bases between them. Looked up from germline, CDR1 is SGDLS and CDR2 is YYNGEE. The CDR3 has 14 residues.